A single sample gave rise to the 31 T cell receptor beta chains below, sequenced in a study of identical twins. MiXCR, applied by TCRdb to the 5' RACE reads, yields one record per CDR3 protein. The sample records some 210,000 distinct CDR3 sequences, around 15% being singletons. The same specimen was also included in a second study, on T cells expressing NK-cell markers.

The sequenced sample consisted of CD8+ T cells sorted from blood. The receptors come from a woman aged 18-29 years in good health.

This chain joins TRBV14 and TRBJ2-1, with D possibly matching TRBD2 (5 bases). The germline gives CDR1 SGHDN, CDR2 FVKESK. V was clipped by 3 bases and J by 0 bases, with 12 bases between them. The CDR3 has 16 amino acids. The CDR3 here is CASSHPSTSSYNEQFF. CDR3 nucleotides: TGTGCCAGCAGCCATCCGTCAACTAGCTCCTACAATGAGCAGTTCTTC.

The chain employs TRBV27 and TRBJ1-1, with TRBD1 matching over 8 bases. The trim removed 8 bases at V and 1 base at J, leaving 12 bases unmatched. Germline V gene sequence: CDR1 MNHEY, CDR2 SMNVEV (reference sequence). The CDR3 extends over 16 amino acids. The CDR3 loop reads CASRLGTGLPNTEAFF. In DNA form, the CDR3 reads TGTGCCAGCCGCCTCGGGACAGGACTTCCGAACACTGAAGCTTTCTTT.

CDR3 protein: CASSSGDRSLGQFF. CDR3 in DNA: TGTGCCAGTAGTAGCGGGGACAGATCCTTAGGGCAGTTCTTC. V and J are TRBV19 and TRBJ2-1; D is possibly TRBD1 (7 bases). CDR1 and CDR2 (germline): LNHDA, SQIVND (reference sequence). The CDR3 sequence is 14 residues long. V lost 4 bases and J 12 bases, leaving 19 bases between the germline ends.

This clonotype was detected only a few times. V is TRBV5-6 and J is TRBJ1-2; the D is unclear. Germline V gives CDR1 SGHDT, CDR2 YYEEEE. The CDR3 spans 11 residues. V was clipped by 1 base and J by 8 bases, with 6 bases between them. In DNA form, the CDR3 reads TGTGCCAGCAGCTTGCATCGCGGCTACACCTTC. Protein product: CASSLHRGYTF. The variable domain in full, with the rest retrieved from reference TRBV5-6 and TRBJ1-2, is DAGVTQSPTHLIKTRGQQVTLRCSPKSGHDTVSWYQQALGQGPQFIFQYYEEEERQRGNFPDRFSGHQFPNYSSELNVNALLLGDSALYLCASSLHRGYTFGSGTRLTVV.

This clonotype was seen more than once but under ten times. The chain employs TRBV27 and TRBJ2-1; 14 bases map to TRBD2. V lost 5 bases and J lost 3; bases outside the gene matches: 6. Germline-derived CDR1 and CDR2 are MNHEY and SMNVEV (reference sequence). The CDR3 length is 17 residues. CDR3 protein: CASSPGLAGAGYNEQFF. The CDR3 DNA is TGTGCCAGCAGTCCGGGACTAGCGGGAGCTGGCTACAATGAGCAGTTCTTC.

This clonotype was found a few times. The CDR3 loop reads CASSTDPGTEAFF. The CDR3 DNA is TGTGCCAGCAGCACGGACCCCGGCACTGAAGCTTTCTTT. V is TRBV6-2 or TRBV6-3 and J is TRBJ1-1, with unresolved D. Per the germline V gene, CDR1 is MNHEY and CDR2 is SVGEGT. The CDR3 loop spans 13 amino acids. V was trimmed by 6 bases and J by 4 bases, leaving 12 bases between them.

In nucleotides, the CDR3 is TGCAGCGTTGACACCATGGGGAACATTCAGTACTTC. It yields the protein CSVDTMGNIQYF. The V call is TRBV29-1, the J call TRBJ2-4; D gene uncertain. V lost 3 bases to trimming and J lost 7 bases, with 10 bases between them. Germline V lookup: CDR1 SQVTM, CDR2 ANQGSEA. There are 12 residues in the CDR3. Full variable domain (rest looked up from reference TRBV29-1 and TRBJ2-4): SAVISQKPSRDICQRGTSLTIQCQVDSQVTMMFWYRQQPGQSLTLIATANQGSEATYESGFVIDKFPISRPNLTFSTLTVSNMSPEDSSIYLCSVDTMGNIQYFGAGTRLSVL.

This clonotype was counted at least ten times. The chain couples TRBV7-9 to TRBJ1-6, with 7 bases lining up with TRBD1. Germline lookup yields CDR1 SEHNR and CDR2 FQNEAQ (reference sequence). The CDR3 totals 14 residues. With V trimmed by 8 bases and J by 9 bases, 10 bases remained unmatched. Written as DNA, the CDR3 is TGTGCCAGCGCCCACCCAGGGGGAGGTTCACCCCTCCACTTT. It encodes CASAHPGGGSPLHF. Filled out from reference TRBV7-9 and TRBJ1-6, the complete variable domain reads DTGVSQNPRHKITKRGQNVTFRCDPISEHNRLYWYRQTLGQGPEFLTYFQNEAQLEKSRLLSDRFSAERPKGSFSTLEIQRTEQGDSAMYLCASAHPGGGSPLHFGNGTRLTVT.

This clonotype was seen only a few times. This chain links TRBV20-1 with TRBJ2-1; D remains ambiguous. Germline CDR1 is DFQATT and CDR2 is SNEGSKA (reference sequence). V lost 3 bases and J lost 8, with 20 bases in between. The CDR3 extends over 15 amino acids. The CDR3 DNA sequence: TGCAGTGCTAGGTTGGCAGGTTCGACCATGGATGAGCAGTTCTTC. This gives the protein CSARLAGSTMDEQFF.

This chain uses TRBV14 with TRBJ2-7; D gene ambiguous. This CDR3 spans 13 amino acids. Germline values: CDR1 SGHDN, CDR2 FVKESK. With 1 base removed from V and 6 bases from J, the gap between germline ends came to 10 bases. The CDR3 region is CASSQGSCCEQYF. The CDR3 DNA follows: TGTGCCAGCAGCCAAGGGAGCTGCTGCGAGCAGTACTTC.

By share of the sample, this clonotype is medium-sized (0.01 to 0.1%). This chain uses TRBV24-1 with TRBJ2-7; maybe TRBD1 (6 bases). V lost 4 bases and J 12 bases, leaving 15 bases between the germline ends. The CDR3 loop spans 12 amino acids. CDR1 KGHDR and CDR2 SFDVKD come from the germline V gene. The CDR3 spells CATSDSTGRLYF. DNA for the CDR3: TGTGCCACCAGTGACTCGACAGGCCGTCTGTACTTC.

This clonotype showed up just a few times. The CDR3 protein is CASSVGEGIDEQYF. CDR3 nucleotide sequence: TGTGCCAGCAGCGTAGGGGAGGGTATAGACGAGCAGTACTTC. The gene calls are TRBV9 and TRBJ2-7, with 7 bases fitting TRBD2. V was clipped by 0 bases and J by 5 bases; unmatched bases: 5. The germline CDR1 and CDR2 sequences are SGDLS and YYNGEE. This CDR3 is built from 14 residues.

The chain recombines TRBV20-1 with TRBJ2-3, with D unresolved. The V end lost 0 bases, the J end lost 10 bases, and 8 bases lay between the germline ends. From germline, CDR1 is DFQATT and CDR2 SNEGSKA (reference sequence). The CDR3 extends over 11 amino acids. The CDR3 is CSARDGTAQYF. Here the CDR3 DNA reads TGCAGTGCTAGAGATGGAACCGCGCAGTATTTT.

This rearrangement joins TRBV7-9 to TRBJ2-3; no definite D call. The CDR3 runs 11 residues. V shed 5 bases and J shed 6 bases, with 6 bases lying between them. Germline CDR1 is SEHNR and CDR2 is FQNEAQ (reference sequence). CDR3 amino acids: CASSPWDTQYF. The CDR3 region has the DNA TGTGCCAGCAGCCCGTGGGATACGCAGTATTTT.

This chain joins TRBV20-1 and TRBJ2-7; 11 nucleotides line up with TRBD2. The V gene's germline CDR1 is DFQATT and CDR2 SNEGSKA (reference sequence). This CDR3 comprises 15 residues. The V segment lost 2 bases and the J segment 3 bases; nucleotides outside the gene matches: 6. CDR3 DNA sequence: TGCAGTGCTAGACCCACTAGCGGGAGTTTCTACGAGCAGTACTTC. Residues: CSARPTSGSFYEQYF.

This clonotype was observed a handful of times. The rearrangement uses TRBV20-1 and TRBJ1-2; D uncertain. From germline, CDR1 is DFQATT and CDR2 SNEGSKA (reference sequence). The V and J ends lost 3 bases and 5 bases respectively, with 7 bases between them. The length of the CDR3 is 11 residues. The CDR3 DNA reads TGCAGTGCTAGGCCAGCTTATGGCTACACCTTC. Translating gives CSARPAYGYTF.

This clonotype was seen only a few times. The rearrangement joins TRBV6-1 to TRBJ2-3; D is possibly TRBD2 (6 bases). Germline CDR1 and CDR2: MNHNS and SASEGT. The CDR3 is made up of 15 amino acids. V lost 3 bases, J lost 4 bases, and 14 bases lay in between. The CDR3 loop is CASSDLGGGPDTQYF. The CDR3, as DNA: TGTGCCAGCAGTGATTTGGGGGGAGGACCAGATACGCAGTATTTT.

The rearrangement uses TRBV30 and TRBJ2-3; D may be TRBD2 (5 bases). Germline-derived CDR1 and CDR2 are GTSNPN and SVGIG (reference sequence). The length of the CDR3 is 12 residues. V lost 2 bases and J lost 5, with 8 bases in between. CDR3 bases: TGTGCCTGGAGTACCGGGAAAGATACGCAGTATTTT. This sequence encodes CAWSTGKDTQYF.

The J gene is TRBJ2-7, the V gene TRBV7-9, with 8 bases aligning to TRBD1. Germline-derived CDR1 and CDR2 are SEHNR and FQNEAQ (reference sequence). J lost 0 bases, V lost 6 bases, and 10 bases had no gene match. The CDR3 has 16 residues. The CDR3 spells CASSSSPGQVSYEQYF. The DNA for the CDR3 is TGTGCCAGCAGTTCGTCTCCGGGACAGGTCTCCTACGAGCAGTACTTC.

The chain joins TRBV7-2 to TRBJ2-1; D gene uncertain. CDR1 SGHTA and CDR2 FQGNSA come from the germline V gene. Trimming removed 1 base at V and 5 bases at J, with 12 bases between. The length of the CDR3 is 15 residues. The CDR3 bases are TGTGCCAGCAGCTTAGGAGTCTCTAGGAACAATGAGCAGTTCTTC. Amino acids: CASSLGVSRNNEQFF.

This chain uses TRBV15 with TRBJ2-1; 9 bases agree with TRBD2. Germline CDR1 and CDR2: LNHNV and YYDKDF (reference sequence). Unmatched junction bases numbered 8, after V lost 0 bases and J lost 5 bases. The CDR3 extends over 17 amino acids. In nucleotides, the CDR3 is TGTGCCACCAGCAGAGATTTGGCTAGCGGGGCTAACAATGAGCAGTTCTTC. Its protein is CATSRDLASGANNEQFF.

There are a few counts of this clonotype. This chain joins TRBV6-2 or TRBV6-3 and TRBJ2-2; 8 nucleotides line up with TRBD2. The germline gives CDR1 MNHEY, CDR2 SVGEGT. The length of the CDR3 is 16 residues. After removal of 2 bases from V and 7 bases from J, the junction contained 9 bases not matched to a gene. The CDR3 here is CASSYDTSGRYGELFF. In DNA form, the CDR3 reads TGTGCCAGCAGTTACGATACCAGCGGGAGATACGGGGAGCTGTTTTTT.

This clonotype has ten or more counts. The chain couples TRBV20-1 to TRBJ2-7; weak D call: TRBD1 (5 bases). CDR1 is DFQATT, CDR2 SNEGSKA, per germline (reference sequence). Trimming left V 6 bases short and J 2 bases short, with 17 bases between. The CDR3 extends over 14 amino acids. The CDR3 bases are TGCAGTGCCGCTGACATCAGGGCTACCTACGAGCAGTACTTC. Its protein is CSAADIRATYEQYF.

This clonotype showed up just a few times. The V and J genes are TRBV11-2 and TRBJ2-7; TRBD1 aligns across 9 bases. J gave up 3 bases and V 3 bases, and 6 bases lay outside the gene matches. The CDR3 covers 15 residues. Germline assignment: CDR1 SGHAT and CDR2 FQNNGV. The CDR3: CASSFLGQGYYEQYF. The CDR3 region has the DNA TGTGCCAGCAGCTTTTTGGGACAGGGCTACTACGAGCAGTACTTC.

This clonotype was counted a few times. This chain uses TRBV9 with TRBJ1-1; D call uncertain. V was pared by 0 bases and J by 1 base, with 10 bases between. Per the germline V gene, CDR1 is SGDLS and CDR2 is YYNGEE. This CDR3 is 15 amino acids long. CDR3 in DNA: TGTGCCAGCAGCGTAGTGGAGACACCGAACACTGAAGCTTTCTTT. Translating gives CASSVVETPNTEAFF.

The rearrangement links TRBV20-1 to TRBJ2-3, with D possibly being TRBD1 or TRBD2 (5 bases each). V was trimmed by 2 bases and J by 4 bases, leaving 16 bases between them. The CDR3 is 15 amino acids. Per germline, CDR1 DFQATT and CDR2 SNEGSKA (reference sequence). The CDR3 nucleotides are TGCAGTGCTAGAACCCCCTACCGGGGCGCAGATACGCAGTATTTT. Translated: CSARTPYRGADTQYF.

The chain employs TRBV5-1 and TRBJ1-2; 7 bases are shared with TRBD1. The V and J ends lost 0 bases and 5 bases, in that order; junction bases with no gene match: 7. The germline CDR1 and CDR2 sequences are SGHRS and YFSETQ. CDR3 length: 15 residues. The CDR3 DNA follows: TGCGCCAGCAGCTTGGGAGACAGGGAACAGTATGGCTACACCTTC. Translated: CASSLGDREQYGYTF. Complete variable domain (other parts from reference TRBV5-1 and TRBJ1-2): KAGVTQTPRYLIKTRGQQVTLSCSPISGHRSVSWYQQTPGQGLQFLFEYFSETQRNKGNFPGRFSGRQFSNSRSEMNVSTLELGDSALYLCASSLGDREQYGYTFGSGTRLTVV.

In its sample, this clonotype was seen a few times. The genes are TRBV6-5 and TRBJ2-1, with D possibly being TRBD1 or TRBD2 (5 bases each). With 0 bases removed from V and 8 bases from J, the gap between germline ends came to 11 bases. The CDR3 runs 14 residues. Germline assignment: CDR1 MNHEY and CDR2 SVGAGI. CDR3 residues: CASSYSGVRHEQFF. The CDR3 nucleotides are TGTGCCAGCAGTTACTCGGGGGTCCGGCATGAGCAGTTCTTC.

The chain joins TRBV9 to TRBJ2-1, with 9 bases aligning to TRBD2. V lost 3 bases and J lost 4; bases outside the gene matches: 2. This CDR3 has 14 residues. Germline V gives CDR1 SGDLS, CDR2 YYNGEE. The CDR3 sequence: CASSGLAGYNEQFF. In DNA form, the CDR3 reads TGTGCCAGCAGCGGTCTAGCGGGGTACAATGAGCAGTTCTTC. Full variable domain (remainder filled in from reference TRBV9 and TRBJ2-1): DSGVTQTPKHLITATGQRVTLRCSPRSGDLSVYWYQQSLDQGLQFLIQYYNGEERAKGNILERFSAQQFPDLHSELNLSSLELGDSALYFCASSGLAGYNEQFFGPGTRLTVL.

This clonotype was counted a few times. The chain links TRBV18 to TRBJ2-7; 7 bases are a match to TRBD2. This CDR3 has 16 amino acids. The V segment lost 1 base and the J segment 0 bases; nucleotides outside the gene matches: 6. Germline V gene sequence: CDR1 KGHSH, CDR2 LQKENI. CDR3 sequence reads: CASSPLTSAYSYEQYF. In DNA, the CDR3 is TGTGCCAGCTCACCACTAACTAGCGCATACTCCTACGAGCAGTACTTC.

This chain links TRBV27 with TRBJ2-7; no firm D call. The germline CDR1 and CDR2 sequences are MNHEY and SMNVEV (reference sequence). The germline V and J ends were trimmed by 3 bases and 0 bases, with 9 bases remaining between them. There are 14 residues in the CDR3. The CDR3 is CASSFRVSSYEQYF. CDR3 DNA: TGTGCCAGCAGTTTTCGGGTTTCCTCCTACGAGCAGTACTTC.